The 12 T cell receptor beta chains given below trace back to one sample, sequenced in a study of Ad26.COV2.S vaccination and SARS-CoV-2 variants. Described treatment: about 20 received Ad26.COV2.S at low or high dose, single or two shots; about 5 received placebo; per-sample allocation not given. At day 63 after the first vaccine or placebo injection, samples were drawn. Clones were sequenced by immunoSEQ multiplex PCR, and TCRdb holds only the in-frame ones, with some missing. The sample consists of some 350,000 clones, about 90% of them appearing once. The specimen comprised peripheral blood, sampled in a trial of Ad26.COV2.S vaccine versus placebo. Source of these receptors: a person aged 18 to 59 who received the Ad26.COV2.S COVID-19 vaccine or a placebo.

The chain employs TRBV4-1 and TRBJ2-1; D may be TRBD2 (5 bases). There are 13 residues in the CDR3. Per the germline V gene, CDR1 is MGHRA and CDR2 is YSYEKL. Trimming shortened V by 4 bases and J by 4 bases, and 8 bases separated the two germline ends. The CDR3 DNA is TGCGCCAGCAGCCCTCGGACTTACAATGAGCAGTTCTTC. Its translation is CASSPRTYNEQFF.

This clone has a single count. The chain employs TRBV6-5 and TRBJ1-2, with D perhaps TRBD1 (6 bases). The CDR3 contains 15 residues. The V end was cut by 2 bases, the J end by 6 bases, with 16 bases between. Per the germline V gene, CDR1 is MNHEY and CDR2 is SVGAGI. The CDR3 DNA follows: TGTGCCAGCAGTTACCCGGAAGGGGGAAGGGATGGCTACACCTTC. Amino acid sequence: CASSYPEGGRDGYTF.

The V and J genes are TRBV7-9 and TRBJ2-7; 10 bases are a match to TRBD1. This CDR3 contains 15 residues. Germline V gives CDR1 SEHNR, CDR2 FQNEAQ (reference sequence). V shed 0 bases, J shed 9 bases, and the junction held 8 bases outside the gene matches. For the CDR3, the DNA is TGTGCCAGCAGCTTAGCTGGGACAGGGGCCGGCGGGCAGTACTTC. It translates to CASSLAGTGAGGQYF.

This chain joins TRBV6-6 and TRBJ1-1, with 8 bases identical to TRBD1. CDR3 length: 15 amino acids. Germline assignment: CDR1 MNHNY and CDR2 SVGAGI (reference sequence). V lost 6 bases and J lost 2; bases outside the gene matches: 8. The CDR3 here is CASRIQDRDNTEAFF. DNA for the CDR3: TGTGCCAGCAGGATTCAGGACAGGGATAACACTGAAGCTTTCTTT.

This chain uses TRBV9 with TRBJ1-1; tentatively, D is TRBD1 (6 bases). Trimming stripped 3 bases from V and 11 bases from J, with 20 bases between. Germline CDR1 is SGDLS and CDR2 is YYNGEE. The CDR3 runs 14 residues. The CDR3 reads CASSANSGDWGAFF. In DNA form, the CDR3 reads TGTGCCAGCAGCGCAAACTCAGGGGACTGGGGGGCTTTCTTT.

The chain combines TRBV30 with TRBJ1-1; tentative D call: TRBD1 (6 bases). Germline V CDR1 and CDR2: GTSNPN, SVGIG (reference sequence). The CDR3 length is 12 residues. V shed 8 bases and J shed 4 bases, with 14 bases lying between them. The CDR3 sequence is CAGGGLGTEAFF. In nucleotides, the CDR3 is TGTGCCGGGGGGGGCCTTGGCACTGAAGCTTTCTTT. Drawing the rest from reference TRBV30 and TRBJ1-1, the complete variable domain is SQTIHQWPATLVQPVGSPLSLECTVEGTSNPNLYWYRQAAGRGLQLLFYSVGIGQISSEVPQNLSASRPQDRQFILSSKKLLLSDSGFYLCAGGGLGTEAFFGQGTRLTVV.

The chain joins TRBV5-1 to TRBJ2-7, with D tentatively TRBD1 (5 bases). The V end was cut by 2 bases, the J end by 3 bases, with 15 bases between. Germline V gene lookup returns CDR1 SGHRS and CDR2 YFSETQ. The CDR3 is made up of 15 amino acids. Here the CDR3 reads CASSFLGADFYEQYF. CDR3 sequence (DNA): TGCGCCAGCAGCTTCTTAGGGGCCGACTTCTACGAGCAGTACTTC.

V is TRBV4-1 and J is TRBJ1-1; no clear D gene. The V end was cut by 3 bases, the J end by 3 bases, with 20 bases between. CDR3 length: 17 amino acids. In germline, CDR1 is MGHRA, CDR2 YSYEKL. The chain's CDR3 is CASSQHRPFEWDTEAFF. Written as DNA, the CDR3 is TGCGCCAGCAGCCAGCACAGACCCTTTGAGTGGGACACTGAAGCTTTCTTT.

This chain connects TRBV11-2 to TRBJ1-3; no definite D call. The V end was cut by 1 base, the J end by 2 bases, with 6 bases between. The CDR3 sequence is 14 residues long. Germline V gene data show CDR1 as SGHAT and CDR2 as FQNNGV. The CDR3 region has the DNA TGTGCCAGCAGCTTAGCTGGCACTGGAAACACCATATATTTT. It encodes CASSLAGTGNTIYF. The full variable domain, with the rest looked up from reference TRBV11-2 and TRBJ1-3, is EAGVAQSPRYKIIEKRQSVAFWCNPISGHATLYWYQQILGQGPKLLIQFQNNGVVDDSQLPKDRFSAERLKGVDSTLKIQPAKLEDSAVYLCASSLAGTGNTIYFGEGSWLTVV.

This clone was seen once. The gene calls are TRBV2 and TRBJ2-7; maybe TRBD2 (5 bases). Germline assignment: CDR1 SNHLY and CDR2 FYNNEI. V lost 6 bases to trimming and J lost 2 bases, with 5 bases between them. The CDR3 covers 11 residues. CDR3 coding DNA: TGTGCCAGCAGGGAGGCCTACGAGCAGTACGTC. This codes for CASREAYEQYV.

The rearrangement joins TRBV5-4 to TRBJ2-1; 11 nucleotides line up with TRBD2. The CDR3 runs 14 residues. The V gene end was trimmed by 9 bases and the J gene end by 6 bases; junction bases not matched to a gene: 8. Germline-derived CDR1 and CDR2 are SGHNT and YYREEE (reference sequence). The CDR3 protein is CATSGTSGFNEQFF. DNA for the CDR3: TGTGCCACCTCCGGGACTAGCGGATTCAATGAGCAGTTCTTC. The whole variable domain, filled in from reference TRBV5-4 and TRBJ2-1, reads ETGVTQSPTHLIKTRGQQVTLRCSSQSGHNTVSWYQQALGQGPQFIFQYYREEENGRGNFPPRFSGLQFPNYSSELNVNALELDDSALYLCATSGTSGFNEQFFGPGTRLTVL.

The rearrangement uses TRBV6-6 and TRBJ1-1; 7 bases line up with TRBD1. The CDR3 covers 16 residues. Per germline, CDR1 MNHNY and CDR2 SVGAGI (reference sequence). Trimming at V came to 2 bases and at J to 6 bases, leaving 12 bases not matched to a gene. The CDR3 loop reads CASSYPQGKRWAEAFF. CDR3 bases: TGTGCCAGCAGTTACCCACAGGGGAAAAGGTGGGCTGAAGCTTTCTTT.